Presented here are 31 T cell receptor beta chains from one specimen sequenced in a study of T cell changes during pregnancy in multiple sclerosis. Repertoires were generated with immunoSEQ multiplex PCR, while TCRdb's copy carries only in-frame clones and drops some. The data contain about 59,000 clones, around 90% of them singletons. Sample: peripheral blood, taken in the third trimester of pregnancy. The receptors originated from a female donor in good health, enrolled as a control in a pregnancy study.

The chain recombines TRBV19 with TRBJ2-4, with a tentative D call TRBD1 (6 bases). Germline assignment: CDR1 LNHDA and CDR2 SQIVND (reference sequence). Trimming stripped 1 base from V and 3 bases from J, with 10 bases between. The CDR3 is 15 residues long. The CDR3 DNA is TGTGCCAGTAGTATAGGGGGGCTGGACAAAAACATTCAGTACTTC. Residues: CASSIGGLDKNIQYF. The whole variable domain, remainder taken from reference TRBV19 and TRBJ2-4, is DGGITQSPKYLFRKEGQNVTLSCEQNLNHDAMYWYRQDPGQGLRLIYYSQIVNDFQKGDIAEGYSVSREKKESFPLTVTSAQKNPTAFYLCASSIGGLDKNIQYFGAGTRLSVL.

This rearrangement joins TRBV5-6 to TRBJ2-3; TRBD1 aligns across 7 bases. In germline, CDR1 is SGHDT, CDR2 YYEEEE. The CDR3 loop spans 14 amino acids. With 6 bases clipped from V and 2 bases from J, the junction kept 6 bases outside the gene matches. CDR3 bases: TGTGCCAGCATCGAGACAGGGACCACAGATACGCAGTATTTT. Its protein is CASIETGTTDTQYF.

In DNA, the CDR3 is TGTGCCAGCAGCTTAGACCTCGGGACAGCCCAAGAGACCCAGTACTTC. It yields the protein CASSLDLGTAQETQYF. This chain links TRBV11-2 with TRBJ2-5, with 7 bases matching TRBD1. Trimming removed 0 bases from V and 1 base from J; junction bases left unmatched: 5. The germline V gene has CDR1 SGHAT and CDR2 FQNNGV. The CDR3 is 16 residues long. The full variable domain, rest sourced from reference TRBV11-2 and TRBJ2-5, is EAGVAQSPRYKIIEKRQSVAFWCNPISGHATLYWYQQILGQGPKLLIQFQNNGVVDDSQLPKDRFSAERLKGVDSTLKIQPAKLEDSAVYLCASSLDLGTAQETQYFGPGTRLLVL.

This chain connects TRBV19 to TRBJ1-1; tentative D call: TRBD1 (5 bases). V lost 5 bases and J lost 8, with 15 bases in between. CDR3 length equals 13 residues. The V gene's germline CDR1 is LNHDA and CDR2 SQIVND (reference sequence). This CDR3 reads CASSPWGPQEAFF. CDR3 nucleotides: TGTGCCAGTAGTCCCTGGGGCCCCCAAGAAGCTTTCTTT.

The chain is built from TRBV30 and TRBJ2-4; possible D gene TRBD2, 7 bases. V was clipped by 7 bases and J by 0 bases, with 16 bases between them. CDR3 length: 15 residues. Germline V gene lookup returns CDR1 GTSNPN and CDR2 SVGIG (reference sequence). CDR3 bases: TGTGCCTCCGTCGTACGGGGGGCAGCCAAAAACATTCAGTACTTC. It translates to CASVVRGAAKNIQYF. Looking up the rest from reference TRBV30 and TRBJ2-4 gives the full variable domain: SQTIHQWPATLVQPVGSPLSLECTVEGTSNPNLYWYRQAAGRGLQLLFYSVGIGQISSEVPQNLSASRPQDRQFILSSKKLLLSDSGFYLCASVVRGAAKNIQYFGAGTRLSVL.

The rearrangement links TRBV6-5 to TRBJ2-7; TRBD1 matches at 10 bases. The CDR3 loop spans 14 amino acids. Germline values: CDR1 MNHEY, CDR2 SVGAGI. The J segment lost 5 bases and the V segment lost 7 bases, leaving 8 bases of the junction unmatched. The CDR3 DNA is TGTGCCAGCACCCCCGGGACAGGGGCCCACGAGCAGTACTTC. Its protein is CASTPGTGAHEQYF.

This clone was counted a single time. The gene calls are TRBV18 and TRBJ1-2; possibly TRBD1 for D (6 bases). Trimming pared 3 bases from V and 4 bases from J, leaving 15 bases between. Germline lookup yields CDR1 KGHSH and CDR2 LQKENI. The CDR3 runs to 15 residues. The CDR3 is CASSPERGSPYGYTF. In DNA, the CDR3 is TGTGCCAGCTCACCGGAGAGGGGGTCCCCCTATGGCTACACCTTC.

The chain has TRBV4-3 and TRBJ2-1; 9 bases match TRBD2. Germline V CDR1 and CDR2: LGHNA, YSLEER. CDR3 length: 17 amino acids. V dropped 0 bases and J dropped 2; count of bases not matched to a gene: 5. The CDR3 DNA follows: TGCGCCAGCAGCCAAGATTGGATAGCGGGGGCCTACAATGAGCAGTTCTTC. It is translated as CASSQDWIAGAYNEQFF.

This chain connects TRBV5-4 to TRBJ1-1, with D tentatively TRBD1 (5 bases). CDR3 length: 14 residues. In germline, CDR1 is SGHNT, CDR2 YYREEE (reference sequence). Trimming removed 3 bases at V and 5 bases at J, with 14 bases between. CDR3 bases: TGTGCCAGCAGCTGGGCAAGGGGAGGAACTGAAGCTTTCTTT. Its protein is CASSWARGGTEAFF.

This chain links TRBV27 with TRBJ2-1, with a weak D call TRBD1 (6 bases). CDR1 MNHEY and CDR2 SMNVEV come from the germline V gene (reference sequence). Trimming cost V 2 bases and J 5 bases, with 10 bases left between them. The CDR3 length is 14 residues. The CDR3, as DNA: TGTGCCAGCAGTTTAGTCGACAGGAACAATGAGCAGTTCTTC. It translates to CASSLVDRNNEQFF.

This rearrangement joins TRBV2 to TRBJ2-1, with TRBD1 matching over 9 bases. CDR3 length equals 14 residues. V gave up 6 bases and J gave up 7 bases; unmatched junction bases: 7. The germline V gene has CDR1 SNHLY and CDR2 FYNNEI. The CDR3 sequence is CASRTDRGRNEQFF. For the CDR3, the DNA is TGTGCCAGCAGGACCGACAGGGGGAGGAATGAGCAGTTCTTC. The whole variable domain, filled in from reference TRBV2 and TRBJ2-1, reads EPEVTQTPSHQVTQMGQEVILRCVPISNHLYFYWYRQILGQKVEFLVSFYNNEISEKSEIFDDQFSVERPDGSNFTLKIRSTKLEDSAMYFCASRTDRGRNEQFFGPGTRLTVL.

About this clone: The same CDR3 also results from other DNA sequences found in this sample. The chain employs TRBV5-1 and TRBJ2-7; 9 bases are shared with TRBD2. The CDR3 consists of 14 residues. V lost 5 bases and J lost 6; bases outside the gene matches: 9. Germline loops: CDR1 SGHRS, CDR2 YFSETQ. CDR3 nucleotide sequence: TGCGCCAGCAGTGCGGGAGGGCCTTTAATCGAGCAGTACTTC. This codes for CASSAGGPLIEQYF.

The CDR3 loop is CASSSSTGGEQYF. Here the CDR3 DNA reads TGTGCCAGCAGCAGCTCAACAGGGGGCGAGCAGTACTTC. V usage is TRBV5-4 and J usage is TRBJ2-7; 8 bases line up with TRBD1. The length of the CDR3 is 13 residues. The ends lost 4 bases at V and 6 bases at J; junction bases unmatched: 6. Germline V CDR1 and CDR2: SGHNT, YYREEE (reference sequence).

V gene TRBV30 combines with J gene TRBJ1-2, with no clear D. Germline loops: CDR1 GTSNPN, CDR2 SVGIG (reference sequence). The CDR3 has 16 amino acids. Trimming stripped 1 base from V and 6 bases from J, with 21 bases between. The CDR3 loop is CAWSAPLGWRKDGYTF. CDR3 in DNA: TGTGCCTGGAGTGCTCCCCTTGGTTGGAGAAAAGATGGCTACACCTTC.

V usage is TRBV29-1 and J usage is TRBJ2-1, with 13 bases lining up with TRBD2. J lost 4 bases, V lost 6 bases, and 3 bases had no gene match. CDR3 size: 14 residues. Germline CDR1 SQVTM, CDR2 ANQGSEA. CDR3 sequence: CSVGTSGNYNEQFF. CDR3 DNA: TGCAGCGTGGGGACTAGCGGGAATTACAATGAGCAGTTCTTC.

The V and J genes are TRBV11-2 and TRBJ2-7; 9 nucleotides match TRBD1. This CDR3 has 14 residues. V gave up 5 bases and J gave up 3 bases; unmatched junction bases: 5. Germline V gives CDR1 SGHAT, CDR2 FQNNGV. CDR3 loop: CASSVPGQGYEQYF. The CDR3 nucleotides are TGTGCCAGCAGCGTCCCGGGACAGGGCTACGAGCAGTACTTC.

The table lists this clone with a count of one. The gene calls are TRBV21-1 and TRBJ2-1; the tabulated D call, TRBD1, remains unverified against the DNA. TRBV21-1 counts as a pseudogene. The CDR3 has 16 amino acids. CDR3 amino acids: CASSKAQGASYNEQFF. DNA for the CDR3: TGTGCCAGCAGCAAAGCGCAGGGGGCATCCTACAATGAGCAGTTCTTC.

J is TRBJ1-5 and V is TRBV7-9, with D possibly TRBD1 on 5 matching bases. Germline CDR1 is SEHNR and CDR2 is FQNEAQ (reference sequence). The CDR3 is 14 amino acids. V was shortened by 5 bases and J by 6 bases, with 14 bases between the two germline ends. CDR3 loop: CASSHGGDSQPQHF. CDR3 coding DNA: TGTGCCAGCAGCCATGGGGGGGATAGTCAGCCCCAGCATTTT.

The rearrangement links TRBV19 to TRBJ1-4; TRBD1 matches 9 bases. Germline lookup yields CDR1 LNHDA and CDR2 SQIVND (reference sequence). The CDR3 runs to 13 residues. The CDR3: CASAGQGNEKLFF. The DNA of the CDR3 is TGTGCGTCGGCGGGACAGGGAAATGAAAAACTGTTTTTT.

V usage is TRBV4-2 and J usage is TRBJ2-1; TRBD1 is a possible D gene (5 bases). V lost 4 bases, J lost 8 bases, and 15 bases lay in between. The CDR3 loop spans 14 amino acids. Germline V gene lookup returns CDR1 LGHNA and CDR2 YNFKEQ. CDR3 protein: CASSPQTVFYEQFF. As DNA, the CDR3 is TGTGCCAGCAGCCCCCAGACAGTTTTTTATGAGCAGTTCTTC.

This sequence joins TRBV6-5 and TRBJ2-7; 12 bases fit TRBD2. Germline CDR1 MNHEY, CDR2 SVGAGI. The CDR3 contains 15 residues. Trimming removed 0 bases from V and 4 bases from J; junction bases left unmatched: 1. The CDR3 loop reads CASSYSTSGSYEQYF. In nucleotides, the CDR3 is TGTGCCAGCAGTTACTCGACTAGCGGGAGTTACGAGCAGTACTTC.

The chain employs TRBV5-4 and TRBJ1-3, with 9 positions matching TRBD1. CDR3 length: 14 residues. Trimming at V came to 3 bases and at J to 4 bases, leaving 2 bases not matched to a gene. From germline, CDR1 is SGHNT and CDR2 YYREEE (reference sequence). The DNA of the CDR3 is TGTGCCAGCAGCTGGACAGGGGCGGGAAACACCATATATTTT. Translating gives CASSWTGAGNTIYF.

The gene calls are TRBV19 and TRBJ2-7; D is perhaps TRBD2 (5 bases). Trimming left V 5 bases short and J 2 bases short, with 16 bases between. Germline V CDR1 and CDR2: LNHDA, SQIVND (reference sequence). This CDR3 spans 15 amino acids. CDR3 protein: CASSALGSAAYEQYF. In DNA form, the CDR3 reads TGTGCCAGTAGTGCCTTGGGGAGCGCGGCCTACGAGCAGTACTTC. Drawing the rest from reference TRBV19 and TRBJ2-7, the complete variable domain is DGGITQSPKYLFRKEGQNVTLSCEQNLNHDAMYWYRQDPGQGLRLIYYSQIVNDFQKGDIAEGYSVSREKKESFPLTVTSAQKNPTAFYLCASSALGSAAYEQYFGPGTRLTVT.

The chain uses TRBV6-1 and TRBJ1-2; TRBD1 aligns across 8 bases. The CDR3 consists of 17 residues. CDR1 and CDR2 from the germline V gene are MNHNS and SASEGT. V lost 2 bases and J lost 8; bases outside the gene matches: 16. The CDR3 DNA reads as TGTGCCAGCAGTGAAACGGGACAGGCCACCGGGTCGAAAGGCTACACCTTC. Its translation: CASSETGQATGSKGYTF.

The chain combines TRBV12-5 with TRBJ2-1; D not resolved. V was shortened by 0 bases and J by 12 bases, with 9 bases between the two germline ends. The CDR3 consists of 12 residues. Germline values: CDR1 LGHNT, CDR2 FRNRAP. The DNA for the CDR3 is TGTGCTAGTGGTTTGGTACCTCTCGGGCAGTTCTTC. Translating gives CASGLVPLGQFF.

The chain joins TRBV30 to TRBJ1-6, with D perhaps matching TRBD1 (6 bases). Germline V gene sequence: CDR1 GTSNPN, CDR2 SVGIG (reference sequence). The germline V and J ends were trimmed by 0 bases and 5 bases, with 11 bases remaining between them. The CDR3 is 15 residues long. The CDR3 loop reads CAWSVPWTDNSPLHF. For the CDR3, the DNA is TGTGCCTGGAGTGTACCGTGGACAGATAATTCACCCCTCCACTTT.

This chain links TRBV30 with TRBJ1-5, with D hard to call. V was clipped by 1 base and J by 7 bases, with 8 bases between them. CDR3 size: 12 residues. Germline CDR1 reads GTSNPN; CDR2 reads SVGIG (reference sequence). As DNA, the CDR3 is TGTGCCTGGAGTGGACTTAGCCAGCCCCAGCATTTT. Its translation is CAWSGLSQPQHF.

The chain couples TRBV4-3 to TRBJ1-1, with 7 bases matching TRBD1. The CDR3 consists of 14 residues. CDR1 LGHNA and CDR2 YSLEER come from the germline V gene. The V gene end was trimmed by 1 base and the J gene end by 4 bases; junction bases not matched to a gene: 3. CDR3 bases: TGCGCCAGCAGCCAAGCCAGGGGGGCCACTGAAGCTTTCTTT. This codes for CASSQARGATEAFF.

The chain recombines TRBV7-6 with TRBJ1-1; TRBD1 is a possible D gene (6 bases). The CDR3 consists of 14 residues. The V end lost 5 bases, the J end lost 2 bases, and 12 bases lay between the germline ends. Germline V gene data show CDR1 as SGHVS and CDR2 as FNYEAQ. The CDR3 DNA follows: TGTGCCAGCAGCGTCTGGACAGTCAACACTGAAGCTTTCTTT. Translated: CASSVWTVNTEAFF.

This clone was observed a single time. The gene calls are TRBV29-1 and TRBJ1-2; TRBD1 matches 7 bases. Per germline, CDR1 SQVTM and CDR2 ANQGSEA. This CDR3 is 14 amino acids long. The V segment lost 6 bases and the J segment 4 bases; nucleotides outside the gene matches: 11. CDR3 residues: CSVEGTASSYGYTF. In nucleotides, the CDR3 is TGCAGCGTGGAGGGGACAGCTTCTTCCTATGGCTACACCTTC.

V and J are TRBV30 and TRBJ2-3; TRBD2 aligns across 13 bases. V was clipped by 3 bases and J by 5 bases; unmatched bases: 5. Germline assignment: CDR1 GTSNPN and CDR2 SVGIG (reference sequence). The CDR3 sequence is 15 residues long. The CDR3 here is CAWSLTSGREDTQYF. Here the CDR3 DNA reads TGTGCCTGGAGCCTTACTAGCGGGAGGGAAGATACGCAGTATTTT.